Shown below are 32 T cell receptor beta chains from a single sample sequenced in a study of STAT5B mutations in CD4+ large granular lymphocyte leukemia. Generated by immunoSEQ multiplex PCR, the TCRdb table keeps only in-frame clones and is missing some. The sample contains approximately 32,000 clones, roughly 71% of which appear only once. The sequenced sample consisted of CD4+ T cells from blood buffy coats. The origin of the receptors is a human donor in good health.

The chain has TRBV19 and TRBJ2-7; D not resolved. Germline-derived CDR1 and CDR2 are LNHDA and SQIVND (reference sequence). With 3 bases removed from V and 0 bases from J, the gap between germline ends came to 12 bases. The CDR3 consists of 15 residues. The CDR3 loop reads CASSISWYGSYEQYF. The CDR3 nucleotides are TGTGCCAGTAGTATCTCTTGGTATGGCTCCTACGAGCAGTACTTC.

The V call is TRBV7-2, the J call TRBJ2-5, with D possibly being TRBD1 (6 bases). V shed 1 base and J shed 2 bases, with 14 bases lying between them. CDR1 is SGHTA, CDR2 FQGNSA, per germline. This CDR3 has 16 amino acids. The CDR3 spells CASSLVGGSVQETQYF. DNA of the CDR3: TGTGCCAGCAGCTTAGTAGGGGGATCTGTACAAGAGACCCAGTACTTC.

The J gene is TRBJ2-3, the V gene TRBV2; tentatively, D is TRBD1 (6 bases). Per germline, CDR1 SNHLY and CDR2 FYNNEI. Trimming left V 4 bases short and J 5 bases short, with 16 bases between. The CDR3 sequence is 15 residues long. The CDR3 is CASSGVGAPKDTQYF. The CDR3 nucleotides read TGTGCCAGCAGTGGCGTGGGGGCGCCGAAAGATACGCAGTATTTT.

This rearrangement joins TRBV5-4 to TRBJ2-4; TRBD1 aligns across 9 bases. There are 14 residues in the CDR3. Germline CDR1 reads SGHNT; CDR2 reads YYREEE (reference sequence). Trimming removed 2 bases from V and 4 bases from J; junction bases left unmatched: 1. This CDR3 reads CASSLQGAKNIQYF. The CDR3 DNA reads TGTGCCAGCAGCTTACAGGGGGCTAAAAACATTCAGTACTTC.

The CDR3 DNA sequence: TGTGCCAGCAGCAGACAGGGCCGGACCGGGGAGCTGTTTTTT. This encodes CASSRQGRTGELFF. V and J are TRBV6-5 and TRBJ2-2, with 7 bases identical to TRBD1. The V and J ends lost 6 bases and 5 bases, in that order; junction bases with no gene match: 6. The CDR3 runs to 14 residues. Per germline, CDR1 MNHEY and CDR2 SVGAGI.

The chain links TRBV29-1 to TRBJ2-7, with TRBD2 matching 12 bases. This CDR3 is built from 14 residues. Germline V gene data show CDR1 as SQVTM and CDR2 as ANQGSEA. J lost 2 bases, V lost 7 bases, and 6 bases had no gene match. CDR3: CSAGGLAGTYEQYF. In DNA, the CDR3 is TGCAGCGCCGGGGGACTAGCGGGTACCTACGAGCAGTACTTC.

CDR3 residues: CASSFRAGQETQYF. CDR3 nucleotides: TGTGCCAGCAGCTTTCGAGCGGGCCAAGAGACCCAGTACTTC. V gene TRBV5-4 combines with J gene TRBJ2-5, with TRBD2 as a possible D gene (6 bases). Trimming took 2 bases from V and 1 from J, leaving 9 bases between them. CDR1 and CDR2 (germline): SGHNT, YYREEE (reference sequence). The CDR3 runs 14 residues.

The table lists this clone with a few counts. V gene TRBV28 combines with J gene TRBJ2-1; D is ambiguous. This CDR3 is built from 12 residues. CDR1 is MDHEN, CDR2 SYDVKM, per germline. V lost 5 bases to trimming and J lost 8 bases, with 10 bases between them. The CDR3 DNA follows: TGTGCCAGCAGTCAAAACTTGGATGAGCAGTTCTTC. Protein: CASSQNLDEQFF.

The chain recombines TRBV5-4 with TRBJ2-7; D unclear. The CDR3 length is 15 residues. CDR1 is SGHNT, CDR2 YYREEE, per germline (reference sequence). Trimming removed 1 base at V and 6 bases at J, with 17 bases between. The CDR3 region has the DNA TGTGCCAGCAGCTTGAGATCAGCCGGCTACAGCGAGCAGTACTTC. The encoded protein is CASSLRSAGYSEQYF. Full variable domain (outside the CDR3, taken from reference TRBV5-4 and TRBJ2-7): ETGVTQSPTHLIKTRGQQVTLRCSSQSGHNTVSWYQQALGQGPQFIFQYYREEENGRGNFPPRFSGLQFPNYSSELNVNALELDDSALYLCASSLRSAGYSEQYFGPGTRLTVT.

The chain uses TRBV6-1 and TRBJ2-3; TRBD2 aligns across 9 bases. The CDR3 totals 14 residues. Trimming at V came to 11 bases and at J to 1 base, leaving 7 bases not matched to a gene. CDR1 and CDR2 (germline): MNHNS, SASEGT. This CDR3 is CASQERGGTDTQYF. CDR3 sequence (DNA): TGTGCCTCCCAAGAGCGGGGGGGCACAGATACGCAGTATTTT.

The CDR3 loop is CASSEPGNTGNQPQHF. The CDR3 DNA follows: TGTGCCAGCAGCGAACCCGGGAATACTGGCAATCAGCCCCAGCATTTT. This chain connects TRBV7-2 to TRBJ1-5; unclear D gene. The CDR3 runs to 16 residues. Deletions cut 5 bases from V and 2 bases from J, with 16 bases between. Germline V gene data show CDR1 as SGHTA and CDR2 as FQGNSA.

The chain links TRBV7-9 to TRBJ1-4; unclear D gene. The V gene's germline CDR1 is SEHNR and CDR2 FQNEAQ (reference sequence). Trimming pared 3 bases from V and 7 bases from J, leaving 12 bases between. This CDR3 is built from 14 residues. In DNA form, the CDR3 reads TGTGCCAGCAGCTTCTCGTTATCAGGTGAAAAACTGTTTTTT. The encoded protein is CASSFSLSGEKLFF.

The gene calls are TRBV6-1 and TRBJ2-1; D not certain. Deletions cut 8 bases from V and 7 bases from J, with 9 bases between. The CDR3 is made up of 11 amino acids. Germline lookup yields CDR1 MNHNS and CDR2 SASEGT. CDR3 in amino acids: CASEKLNEQFF. CDR3 bases: TGTGCCAGCGAGAAACTAAATGAGCAGTTCTTC.

This clone was counted a few times. The chain joins TRBV5-6 to TRBJ2-7; a possible D gene is TRBD2 (6 bases). V was clipped by 1 base and J by 3 bases, with 14 bases between them. Germline V lookup: CDR1 SGHDT, CDR2 YYEEEE. The CDR3 is 15 residues long. DNA of the CDR3: TGTGCCAGCAGCTTGTTGGGTTGGGGAGGCTACGAGCAGTACTTC. It encodes CASSLLGWGGYEQYF.

The chain has TRBV15 and TRBJ1-5; D gene unclear. Germline V gene lookup returns CDR1 LNHNV and CDR2 YYDKDF (reference sequence). The germline V and J ends were trimmed by 1 base and 9 bases, with 13 bases remaining between them. The CDR3 consists of 14 residues. The CDR3 sequence: CATSRGQEPSPQHF. As DNA, the CDR3 is TGTGCCACCAGCAGAGGCCAGGAACCCTCGCCCCAGCATTTT.

The J gene is TRBJ2-7, the V gene TRBV2, with a weak D call TRBD2 (6 bases). The CDR3 is 15 amino acids. V lost 5 bases and J lost 7, with 21 bases in between. Germline V gene sequence: CDR1 SNHLY, CDR2 FYNNEI. The CDR3 sequence is CASSLKWKGGREQYF. The CDR3 DNA reads TGTGCCAGCAGTCTTAAATGGAAGGGAGGAAGGGAGCAGTACTTC.

This clone came up a few times. The chain carries TRBV2 and TRBJ2-3, with D maybe TRBD1 (6 bases). This CDR3 comprises 14 residues. V was trimmed by 7 bases and J by 4 bases, leaving 15 bases between them. The V gene's germline CDR1 is SNHLY and CDR2 FYNNEI. The CDR3 is CASTPGHWPDTQYF. CDR3 nucleotides: TGTGCCAGCACTCCGGGACACTGGCCAGATACGCAGTATTTT.

The gene calls are TRBV6-5 and TRBJ1-6, with D tentatively TRBD1 (6 bases). The germline gives CDR1 MNHEY, CDR2 SVGAGI. Trimming stripped 7 bases from V and 1 base from J, with 8 bases between. The CDR3 totals 14 residues. CDR3 nucleotides: TGTGCCAGCAAAGGGGGATCCTATAATTCACCCCTCCACTTT. It translates to CASKGGSYNSPLHF.

V usage is TRBV29-1 and J usage is TRBJ1-2, with 7 bases that match TRBD1. The CDR3 has 11 amino acids. The V gene end was trimmed by 6 bases and the J gene end by 8 bases; junction bases not matched to a gene: 6. The germline CDR1 and CDR2 sequences are SQVTM and ANQGSEA. CDR3: CSVGGQRGYTF. The DNA for the CDR3 is TGCAGCGTCGGGGGACAGAGAGGCTACACCTTC.

This chain connects TRBV12-5 to TRBJ2-7; D is unclear. Germline V gene sequence: CDR1 LGHNT, CDR2 FRNRAP. Trimming cost V 6 bases and J 6 bases, with 21 bases left between them. This CDR3 is 15 amino acids long. The CDR3 DNA follows: TGTGCTAGTGGCCTACAAAGGGCCCGTACCACCGAGCAGTACTTC. This codes for CASGLQRARTTEQYF.

This clone turned up a few times. This chain links TRBV7-2 with TRBJ2-3, with D uncertain. Germline V gene sequence: CDR1 SGHTA, CDR2 FQGNSA. The V end was cut by 5 bases, the J end by 0 bases, with 9 bases between. There are 14 residues in the CDR3. CDR3 region: CASSLQWSTDTQYF. CDR3 bases: TGTGCCAGCAGCCTTCAGTGGAGCACAGATACGCAGTATTTT.

The chain uses TRBV10-3 and TRBJ1-1; no clear D. V shed 2 bases and J shed 1 base, with 8 bases lying between them. The CDR3 length is 14 residues. CDR1 is ENHRY, CDR2 SYGVKD, per germline. The CDR3 here is CAISEGPSNTEAFF. In nucleotides, the CDR3 is TGTGCCATCAGTGAGGGACCGTCGAACACTGAAGCTTTCTTT.

The CDR3 protein is CAVGGEGGVETQYF. DNA of the CDR3: TGTGCCGTGGGAGGTGAGGGGGGAGTGGAGACCCAGTACTTC. The chain combines TRBV30 with TRBJ2-5; TRBD1 or TRBD2 may be the D gene (6 bases each). Looked up from germline, CDR1 is GTSNPN and CDR2 is SVGIG (reference sequence). This CDR3 is 14 amino acids long. The V end lost 8 bases, the J end lost 5 bases, and 21 bases lay between the germline ends.

V and J are TRBV7-7 and TRBJ2-5; D perhaps matches TRBD2 (5 bases). The CDR3 sequence is 13 residues long. Per germline, CDR1 SSHAT and CDR2 FNYEAQ (reference sequence). Trimming left V 2 bases short and J 4 bases short, with 8 bases between. The CDR3 bases are TGTGCCAGCAGCTTACCAGGAGGAGAGACCCAGTACTTC. Protein sequence: CASSLPGGETQYF.

The V gene is TRBV5-1, the J gene TRBJ1-6; D not certain. With 0 bases removed from V and 6 bases from J, the gap between germline ends came to 7 bases. The CDR3 sequence is 14 residues long. Germline loops: CDR1 SGHRS, CDR2 YFSETQ. CDR3 protein: CASSLGQLNSPLHF. Here the CDR3 DNA reads TGCGCCAGCAGCTTGGGCCAGCTTAATTCACCCCTCCACTTT.

V is TRBV18 and J is TRBJ1-6, with D unclear. From germline, CDR1 is KGHSH and CDR2 LQKENI. CDR3 length: 13 residues. V shed 2 bases and J shed 8 bases, with 7 bases lying between them. CDR3 DNA sequence: TGTGCCAGCTCACCAGTCCCGGATTCACCCCTCCACTTT. Protein product: CASSPVPDSPLHF.

In this sample, this clone turned up once. This sequence joins TRBV7-2 and TRBJ2-1, with 8 bases lining up with TRBD1. The ends lost 2 bases at V and 6 bases at J; junction bases unmatched: 3. This CDR3 has 14 residues. Germline lookup yields CDR1 SGHTA and CDR2 FQGNSA. CDR3 amino acids: CASSLSTGGNEQFF. CDR3 nucleotides: TGTGCCAGCAGCTTATCAACAGGGGGCAATGAGCAGTTCTTC.

J is TRBJ2-3 and V is TRBV6-5; 9 positions match TRBD2. Germline CDR1 is MNHEY and CDR2 is SVGAGI. CDR3 length: 13 amino acids. V gave up 4 bases and J gave up 6 bases; unmatched junction bases: 2. This chain's CDR3 is CASSLAGADTQYF. DNA of the CDR3: TGTGCCAGCAGTTTAGCGGGGGCGGATACGCAGTATTTT.

Regarding this clone: Its ends do not fully match the called genes, so a read error is possible. The J gene is TRBJ1-6, the V gene TRBV5-4; D uncertain. Germline V gene sequence: CDR1 SGHNT, CDR2 YYREEE (reference sequence). This CDR3 comprises 12 residues. The CDR3 reads CAISIPGSPLHF. The CDR3 DNA follows: TGTGCCATCAGCATCCCGGGTTCACCCCTCCACTTT.

The chain couples TRBV14 to TRBJ2-5, with D possibly being TRBD1 or TRBD2 (5 bases each). The J call is uncertain, as TRBJ2-7 better fits the DNA end. Germline CDR1 is SGHDN and CDR2 is FVKESK. CDR3 length: 15 amino acids. This CDR3 reads CASSRGRGFTYEQYF. The DNA of the CDR3 is TGTGCCAGCAGCAGGGGACGTGGGTTTACCTACGAGCAGTACTTC.

The chain's CDR3 is CASGWDRSYEQYF. CDR3 bases: TGTGCCAGCGGATGGGACAGGTCCTACGAGCAGTACTTC. The rearrangement joins TRBV27 to TRBJ2-7, with 8 bases matching TRBD1. Germline V lookup: CDR1 MNHEY, CDR2 SMNVEV (reference sequence). The CDR3 loop spans 13 amino acids. J lost 1 base, V lost 8 bases, and 4 bases had no gene match.

The CDR3 region has the DNA TGTGCCAGCTACCCGGGAAAGGGGGAGAAGGGCTACACCTTC. Encoded protein: CASYPGKGEKGYTF. The V call is TRBV6-5, the J call TRBJ1-2, with a weak D call TRBD1 (6 bases). There are 14 residues in the CDR3. CDR1 and CDR2 (germline): MNHEY, SVGAGI. Between the trimmed V and J ends, which lost 8 bases and 8 bases, there was a span of 21 bases.